One TCR beta chain is described in this entry. The target antigen is unknown. The record originates from a study of human T cells and chemical hapten exposure. Whole-study context: In the sensitization step, 2% DPC was placed on approximately 2 cm by approximately 2 cm of upper inner arm skin. The study traced per-sample TCR yield variation mainly to small differences in pooled library volumes. Study results and caveats: As the donors had alopecia, their immune response may differ from healthy people's.

CDR3 length: 18 amino acids. Germline values: CDR1 MNHNY, CDR2 SVGAGI (reference sequence). Trimming took 2 bases from V and 7 from J; bases not matched to a gene: 13. TCRdb independently ran MiXCR on the RACE reads; one entry per CDR3 protein. The sample lists 40,000 to 65,000 distinct CDR3 sequences, 9.5% to 11% seen once, with about 1.8% in the top ten. The time point is: patch test 1, 2 weeks after DPC sensitization. Regarding treatment: therapeutic diphenylcyclopropenone sensitization with weekly scalp DPC. Extraction yielded total RNA from whole blood (unfractionated). The sequence came from a woman aged 40-49 years with alopecia areata. Some clones in this sample may be carry-over from other donors' samples. The material sequenced was whole blood, taken in connection with sensitization to the hapten diphenylcyclopropenone (DPC). The chain carries TRBV6-6 and TRBJ2-2; 10 bases fit TRBD2. CDR3 protein: CASSYQLAGGVKSGELFF. CDR3 sequence (DNA): TGTGCCAGCAGTTACCAGTTAGCGGGAGGAGTCAAGAGCGGGGAGCTGTTTTTT.